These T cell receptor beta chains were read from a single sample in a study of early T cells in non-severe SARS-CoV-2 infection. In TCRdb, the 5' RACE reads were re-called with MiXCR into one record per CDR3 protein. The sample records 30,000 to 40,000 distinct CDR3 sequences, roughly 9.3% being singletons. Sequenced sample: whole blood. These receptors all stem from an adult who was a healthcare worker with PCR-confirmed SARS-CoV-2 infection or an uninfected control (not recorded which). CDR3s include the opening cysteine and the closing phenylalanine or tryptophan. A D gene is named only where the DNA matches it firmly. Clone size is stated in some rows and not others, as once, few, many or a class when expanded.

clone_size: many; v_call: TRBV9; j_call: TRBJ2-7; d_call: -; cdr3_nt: TGTGCCAGCAGCGTGGGGGTAAGATACGAGCAGTACTTC; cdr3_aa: CASSVGVRYEQYF
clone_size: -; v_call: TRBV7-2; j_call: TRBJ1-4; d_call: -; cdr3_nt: TGTGCCAGCAGCTTAAACCCAGCGGGTGCAACTAATGAAAAACTGTTTTTT; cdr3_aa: CASSLNPAGATNEKLFF
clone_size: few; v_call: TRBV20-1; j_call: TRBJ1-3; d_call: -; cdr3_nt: TGCAGTGCGACAGAGTTCTCTGGAAACACCATATATTTT; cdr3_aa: CSATEFSGNTIYF
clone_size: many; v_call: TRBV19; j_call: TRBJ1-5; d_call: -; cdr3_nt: TGTGCCAGTAGTTACTTCCAGAGCGATCAGCCCCAGCATTTT; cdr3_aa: CASSYFQSDQPQHF
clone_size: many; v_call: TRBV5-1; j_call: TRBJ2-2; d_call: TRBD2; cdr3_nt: TGCGCCAGCAATGCGGGGGGAAACACCGGGGAGCTGTTTTTT; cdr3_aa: CASNAGGNTGELFF
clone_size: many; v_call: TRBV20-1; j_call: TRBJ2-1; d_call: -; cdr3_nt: TGCAGTGCTAGAGATCCCGGTGGGGCGAATGAGCAGTTCTTC; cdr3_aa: CSARDPGGANEQFF
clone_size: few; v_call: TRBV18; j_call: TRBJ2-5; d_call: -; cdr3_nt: TGTGCCAGCTCACCCGGACTAACTCGGGCGGAGACCCAGTACTTC; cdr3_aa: CASSPGLTRAETQYF
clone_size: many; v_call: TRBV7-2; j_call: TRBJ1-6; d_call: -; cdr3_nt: TGTGCCAGCAGCTTACGGGAGCTCGGAACCTATAATTCACCCCTCCACTTT; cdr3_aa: CASSLRELGTYNSPLHF
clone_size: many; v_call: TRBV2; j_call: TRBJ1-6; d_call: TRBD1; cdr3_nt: TGTGCCAGCAACGACAGGGTCAGTAATTCACCCCTCCACTTT; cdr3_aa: CASNDRVSNSPLHF
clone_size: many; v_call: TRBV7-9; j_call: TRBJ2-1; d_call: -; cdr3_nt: TGTGCCAGCAGCTTACAGTTAATCAGCTCCTACAATGAGCAGTTCTTC; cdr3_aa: CASSLQLISSYNEQFF
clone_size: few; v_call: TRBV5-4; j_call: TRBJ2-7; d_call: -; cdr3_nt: TGTGCCAGCAGCCGAGACTACCAGTACGAACAGTACTTC; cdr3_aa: CASSRDYQYEQYF
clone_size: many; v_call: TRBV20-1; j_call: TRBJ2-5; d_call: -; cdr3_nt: TGCAGTGCTAGAGGGCCAGGGGCGGAGGGGACCCAGTACTTC; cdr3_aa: CSARGPGAEGTQYF
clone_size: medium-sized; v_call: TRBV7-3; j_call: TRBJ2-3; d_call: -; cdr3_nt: TGTGCCAGCAGCCAACAGGGTTCTATAGATACGCAGTATTTT; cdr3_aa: CASSQQGSIDTQYF
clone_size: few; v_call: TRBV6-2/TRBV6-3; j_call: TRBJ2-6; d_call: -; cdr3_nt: TGTGCCAGCAGTACCTGGGACGCCGGCCGGGCCAACGTCCTGACTTTC; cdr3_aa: CASSTWDAGRANVLTF
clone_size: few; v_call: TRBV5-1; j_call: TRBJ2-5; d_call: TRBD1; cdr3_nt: TGCGCCAGCAGCGCCAGGGGGGAGACCCAGTACTTC; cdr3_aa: CASSARGETQYF
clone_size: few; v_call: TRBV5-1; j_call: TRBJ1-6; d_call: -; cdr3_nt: TGCGCCAGCAGCTTGGACGATTCACCCCTCCACTTT; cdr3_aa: CASSLDDSPLHF
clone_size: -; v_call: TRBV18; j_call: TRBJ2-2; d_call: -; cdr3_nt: TGTGCCAGCTCACCGACTAGACAGGCGAACACCGGGGAGCTGTTTTTT; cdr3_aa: CASSPTRQANTGELFF
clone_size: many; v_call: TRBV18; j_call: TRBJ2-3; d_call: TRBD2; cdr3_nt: TGTGCCAGCTCATATTCGACTAGCGGGGGGTCGGCAGATACGCAGTATTTT; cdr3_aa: CASSYSTSGGSADTQYF
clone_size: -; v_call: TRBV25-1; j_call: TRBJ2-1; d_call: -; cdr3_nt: TGTGCCAGCAGTGGCGACAGTGATGAGCAGTTCTTC; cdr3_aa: CASSGDSDEQFF
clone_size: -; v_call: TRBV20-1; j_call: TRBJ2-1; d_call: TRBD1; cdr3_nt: TGCAGTGCTAGGGATAGGGTTACAGGGGACAATGAGCAGTTCTTC; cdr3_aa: CSARDRVTGDNEQFF
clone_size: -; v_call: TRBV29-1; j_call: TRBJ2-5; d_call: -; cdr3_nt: TGCAGCGGGATGCCAGGGGCCGCCGGGACCCAGTACTTC; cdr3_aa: CSGMPGAAGTQYF
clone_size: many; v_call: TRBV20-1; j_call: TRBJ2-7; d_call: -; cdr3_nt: TGCAGTGCAACCCGGGACCCCCGCGACGAGCAGTACTTC; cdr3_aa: CSATRDPRDEQYF
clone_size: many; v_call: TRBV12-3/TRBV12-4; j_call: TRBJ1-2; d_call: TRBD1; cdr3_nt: TGTGCCAGCAGTTTGAGGGGAACAGGGGGAGGCGGCTACACCTTC; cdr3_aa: CASSLRGTGGGGYTF
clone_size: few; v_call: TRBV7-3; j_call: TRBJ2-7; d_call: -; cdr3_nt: TGTGCCAGCAGCTTAGTAGGTAGCTCCTACGAGCAGTACTTC; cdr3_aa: CASSLVGSSYEQYF
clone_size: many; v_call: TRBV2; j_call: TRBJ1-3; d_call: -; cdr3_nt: TGTGCCAGCAGCCGGCGGGACCCTGGAAACACCATATATTTT; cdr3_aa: CASSRRDPGNTIYF
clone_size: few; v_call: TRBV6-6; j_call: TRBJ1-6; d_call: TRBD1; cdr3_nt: TGTGCCAGCAGTTCCAGGGGACAGGGGAATTCACCCCTCCACTTT; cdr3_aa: CASSSRGQGNSPLHF
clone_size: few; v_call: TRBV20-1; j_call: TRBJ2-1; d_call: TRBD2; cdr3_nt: TGCAGTGCTAGGTCGAGCGGGAGGGCCAGCAATGAGCAGTTCTTC; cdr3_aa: CSARSSGRASNEQFF
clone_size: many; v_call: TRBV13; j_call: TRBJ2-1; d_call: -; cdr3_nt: TGTGCCAGCAGCTTAGACTTGTTCTCTGAGCAGTTCTTC; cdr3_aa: CASSLDLFSEQFF
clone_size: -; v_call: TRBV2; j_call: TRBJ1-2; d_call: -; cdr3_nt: TGTGCCAGCAGTGTTTCCGTGGGGGGCTATGGCTACACCTTC; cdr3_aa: CASSVSVGGYGYTF